This TCR beta chain was sequenced for a study of cytomegalovirus exposure and HLA in healthy donors. Study-level information: Unique TCRs from HLA-typed donors, 85 million to 100 million of them, were held in an early data release.

13 Jbeta primers and 60 Vbeta primers were used for the PCR. TCRdb's copy holds only in-frame clones and misses some; the assay was immunoSEQ multiplex PCR. Of approximately 130,000 clones detected, 75% appear once; the ten largest clones hold under 3.5%. This clone has just one count. Its antigen is currently unknown. This CDR3 has 15 amino acids. From germline, CDR1 is MGHRA and CDR2 YSYEKL. With V trimmed by 5 bases and J by 0 bases, 6 bases remained unmatched. Findings and caveats of the study: Relative to equally common others, HLA-associated TCR beta chains showed greater clonal expansion in a later analysis. The authors confirmed in vitro that three CMV-associated chains were specific for CMV antigens. CMV serostatus stood as the only immune exposure information on hand.

The J gene is TRBJ2-7, the V gene TRBV4-1; 8 bases agree with TRBD1. Source material: PBMCs. The TCR comes from a young man in good health and CMV-seronegative. The CDR3 DNA follows: TGCGCCAGCAGCACCCGGGACAGGAGCTCCTACGAGCAGTACTTC. Protein sequence: CASSTRDRSSYEQYF.